The T cell receptor beta chain described here comes from a study of OX40 agonist ivuxolimab in advanced cancers. For the study in its entirety: Ivuxolimab was a fully human IgG2 agonistic monoclonal antibody targeting the costimulatory receptor OX40 (CD134). In the dose-escalation cohort, 82.7% of patients were male, and the mean age was approximately 64 years, with a range of roughly 20 to 79. The paper covers the monotherapy dose-escalation part of the phase I ivuxolimab trial, which included N ≈ 57 patients. Patients were allowed to have had prior anti-PD-1, anti-PD-L1 or anti-CTLA-4 therapy, and around 41% of the dose-escalation patients had previously received checkpoint inhibitors. Partial responses occurred in three dose-escalation patients, of whom one had hepatocellular carcinoma and two had cutaneous melanoma. Intravenous ivuxolimab was administered to patients every 2 weeks at six dose levels: 0.01, 0.1, 0.3, 1.5, 3 and 10 mg/kg. The point of sequencing TCRbeta in the periphery was to test whether ivuxolimab changed TCR sequence diversity and drove clonal T-cell expansion. Of the 50 to 55 dose-escalation patients, hepatocellular carcinoma was present in around 20, melanoma in approximately 15, renal cell carcinoma in 9 and head and neck cancer in 9. What the research found in general, with its limitations: Clonal expansion of both CD4+ and CD8+ blood T cells was observed from baseline to week 6 at doses 0.1 to 3.0 mg/kg. After ivuxolimab, expanded clones were on average more numerous among CD8+ T cells than among CD4+ T cells. The antigen specificity of the clonally expanded peripheral T cells was not determined. In partial responders in the 0.1-3.0 mg/kg groups, normalized peripheral clonal expansion was found to be among the lowest, especially among CD8+ T cells. Low levels of normalized T-cell clonal expansion were also seen in some patients who did not respond.

On this clone itself: What antigen it recognizes has not been identified. There are no base qualities to consult, and no much larger clone falls within one base.

Patients with a history of autoimmune disease or receiving systemic immunosuppression were excluded from the trial. Peripheral blood for TCR sequencing was collected from all dose cohorts at baseline, on cycle 4 day 1, and on cycle 7 day 1. The samples were taken from a phase I, first-in-human, multicenter, open-label dose-escalation trial of ivuxolimab. Adults with locally advanced or metastatic melanoma, renal cell carcinoma, hepatocellular carcinoma or head and neck squamous cell carcinoma were enrolled in the trial. Before TCR sequencing, CD4+ and CD8+ T cells were separately sorted from peripheral blood. For sequencing of the TCRbeta CDR3 region, genomic DNA was extracted from the sorted cells. The immunoSEQ Assay was used for sequencing of TCRbeta CDR3 regions. The clones in this table, taken by TCRdb from immuneACCESS, are in-frame only. Not every clone is retained; where verified, under half of the shortfall comes from an unresolved V gene, and the cause of the rest is unknown. This sample lists 40,000 to 60,000 clones; over 85% were detected once. The ten biggest clones cover approximately 25% of the sample.

Trimming accounts for 5 bases at V and 7 bases at J, while the number of junction bases matched to no gene is 2. The CDR3 runs 12 residues from the cysteine to the phenylalanine. CDR3 DNA only is kept here, 36 bases in frame from base 1. Via the germline V gene (reference sequence), CDR1 is SGHNT and CDR2 YYREEE. The receptor comes from an adult with an advanced solid tumor such as melanoma, head and neck, liver or kidney cancer. This sequence uses TRBV5-4 and TRBJ1-2; the central 10 bases match TRBD1. The specimen was CD4+ or CD8+ T cells sorted from blood, collected in a trial of the OX40 agonist ivuxolimab. The DNA sequence is as follows: TGTGCCAGCAGGACAGGGGGCCTTGGCTACACCTTC. It codes for CASRTGGLGYTF.